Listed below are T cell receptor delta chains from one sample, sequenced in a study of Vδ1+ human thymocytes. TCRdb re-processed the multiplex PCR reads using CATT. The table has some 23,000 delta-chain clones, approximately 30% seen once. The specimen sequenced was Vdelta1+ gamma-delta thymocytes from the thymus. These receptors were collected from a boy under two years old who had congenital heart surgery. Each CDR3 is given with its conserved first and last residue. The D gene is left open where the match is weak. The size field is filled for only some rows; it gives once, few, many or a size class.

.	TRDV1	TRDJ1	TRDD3	TGTGCTCTTTTGGGAGGTACTGGGGATTCGACCGATAAACCCATCTTT	CALLGGTGDSTDKPIF
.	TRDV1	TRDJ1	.	TGTGCTCTTGGGAAGGGGAATAAGTCCACCGATAAACCCATCTTT	CALGKGNKSTDKPIF
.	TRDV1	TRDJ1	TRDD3	TGTGCTCTTGGGGCCCCTCGCGGGGGGATAGTGGTCTGCGATAAACTCATCTTT	CALGAPRGGIVVCDKLIF
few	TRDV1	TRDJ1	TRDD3	TGTGCTCTTGGGGTCCAACCCTCCCCGTACTGGGGGATACGGACCGATAAACTCATCTTT	CALGVQPSPYWGIRTDKLIF
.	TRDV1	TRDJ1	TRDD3	TGTGCTCTTGGGGAACCCTCCGCTGGACTGGGGGTCAACACCGATAAACTCATCTTT	CALGEPSAGLGVNTDKLIF
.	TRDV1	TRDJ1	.	TGTGCTCTTGGGGAATATAGGGCTCCCCACCGAGATGAGGATAAACTCATCTTT	CALGEYRAPHRDEDKLIF
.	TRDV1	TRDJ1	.	TGTGCTCTTGGGGAATTCTCGTTCCCCTGGGGTGGGGGGCACGATAAACTCATCTTT	CALGEFSFPWGGGHDKLIF
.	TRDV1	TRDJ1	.	TGTGCTCTTGGGGGACGTTCGGGGATGCACACCGATAAACTCATCTTT	CALGGRSGMHTDKLIF
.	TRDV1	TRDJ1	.	TGTGCTCTTGGGGAACACTTCTCAAGATTGGGACAACTCATCTTT	CALGEHFSRLGQLIF
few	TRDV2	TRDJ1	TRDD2	TGTGCCTGTGGAGGGGCTTCCTACGAAGGGGGGCTCTACACCGATAAACTCATCTTT	CACGGASYEGGLYTDKLIF
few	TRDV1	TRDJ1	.	TGTGCTCTTGGGGAATCGGCTCCCGGGGGGTACACCGATAAACTCATCTTT	CALGESAPGGYTDKLIF
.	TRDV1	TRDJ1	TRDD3	TGTGCTCTTGGCCTAGCTCATAACTGGGGGAAATTAAGTGATAAGTCCGATAAACTCATCTTT	CALGLAHNWGKLSDKSDKLIF
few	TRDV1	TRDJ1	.	TGTGCTCTTGGACATCTTCCACGTGGGGCCGATAAACTCATCTTT	CALGHLPRGADKLIF
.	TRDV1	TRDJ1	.	TGTGCTCTTGGTCTTTCCTGTCCAGGGGATCTAACTGGGAACCACACCGATAAACTCATCTTT	CALGLSCPGDLTGNHTDKLIF
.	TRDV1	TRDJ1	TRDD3	TGTGCTCTTGGGAAACTGGGGAGCGGGAGAAGTAAACTCATCTTT	CALGKLGSGRSKLIF